A selection of T cell receptor beta chains follows, all from one sample in a study of shared clonotypes between healthy human individuals. TCRdb's copy holds only in-frame clones and misses some; the assay was immunoSEQ multiplex PCR. There are a few million clones in the sample; almost 96% occur only once, and roughly 0.13% lies in the top ten. The sequenced sample consisted of naive CD4+ T cells sorted from blood. These receptors were taken from a man aged 18 to 29 in good health. Both conserved end residues are part of each CDR3. Each record gives: clone size, J gene, V gene, D gene, CDR3 protein, CDR3 DNA. D genes are given only for firm matches. The size entry is marked missing in some rows and otherwise reads once, few, many or a size class.

NA TRBJ1-6 TRBV7-8 TRBD1 CASSSPTGRQRSPLHF TGTGCCAGCAGCTCCCCGACAGGGAGGCAGCGGTCACCCCTCCACTTT
NA TRBJ2-1 TRBV7-8 TRBD1 CASSPGQVYNEQFF TGTGCCAGCAGCCCGGGACAGGTCTACAATGAGCAGTTCTTC
NA TRBJ2-1 TRBV5-1 TRBD1 CASSQKGTGNEQFF TGCGCCAGCAGCCAAAAAGGGACAGGGAATGAGCAGTTCTTC
NA TRBJ2-1 TRBV7-9 NA CASSLYQGFRQDEQFF TGTGCCAGCAGCTTATACCAGGGTTTTAGGCAGGATGAGCAGTTCTTC
once TRBJ2-7 TRBV7-2 TRBD1 CASSRTGKAYEQYF TGTGCCAGCAGCCGGACAGGCAAAGCCTACGAGCAGTACTTC
NA TRBJ1-4 TRBV7-9 NA CASSPDGLNEKLFF TGTGCCAGCAGTCCGGACGGCCTTAATGAAAAACTGTTTTTT
once TRBJ1-5 TRBV7-8 NA CASSQNGNQPQHF TGTGCCAGCAGCCAAAACGGGAATCAGCCCCAGCATTTT
NA TRBJ1-1 TRBV14 NA CASSHNINTEAFF TGTGCCAGCAGCCATAATATTAACACTGAAGCTTTCTTT
NA TRBJ2-1 TRBV11-2 NA CASSPRFEQFF TGTGCCAGCAGCCCCCGGTTTGAGCAGTTCTTC
NA TRBJ2-1 TRBV7-2 TRBD2 CASSVGLAGGRGNEQFF TGTGCCAGCAGCGTGGGACTAGCGGGAGGGAGGGGCAATGAGCAGTTCTTC
NA TRBJ1-5 TRBV6-1 TRBD1 CASSGGGQGRGYSNQPQHF TGTGCCAGCAGTGGGGGAGGACAGGGGAGGGGATATAGCAATCAGCCCCAGCATTTT
once TRBJ1-1 TRBV21-1 NA CASILRIKGNTEAFF TGTGCCAGCATCCTGAGGATAAAGGGTAACACTGAAGCTTTCTTT
NA TRBJ2-5 TRBV7-3 TRBD2 CASSLLAGQETQYF TGTGCCAGCAGCTTATTAGCGGGACAAGAGACCCAGTACTTC
NA TRBJ2-7 TRBV28 NA CASSSTGSSWYEQYF TGTGCCAGCAGCTCTACAGGGTCCTCTTGGTACGAGCAGTACTTC
once TRBJ2-7 TRBV5-5 NA CASRRGQSQYEQYF TGTGCCAGCAGAAGAGGACAGAGCCAATACGAGCAGTACTTC
NA TRBJ2-7 TRBV15 NA CATSRDRLGYEQYF TGTGCCACCAGCAGAGATCGTCTGGGCTACGAGCAGTACTTC
NA TRBJ1-4 TRBV28 TRBD1 CASSSPGQGSEKLFF TGTGCCAGCAGTTCCCCGGGACAGGGGAGTGAAAAACTGTTTTTT
NA TRBJ1-1 TRBV18 NA CASSPSTRSTEAFF TGTGCCAGCTCACCCTCGACACGTAGCACTGAAGCTTTCTTT
NA TRBJ2-1 TRBV6-1 TRBD1 CASTQGRGLYNEQFF TGTGCCAGCACCCAGGGCAGGGGGCTCTACAATGAGCAGTTCTTC
NA TRBJ1-1 TRBV5-1 TRBD1 CASSLQGSTEAFF TGCGCCAGCAGCTTACAGGGGTCGACTGAAGCTTTCTTT
NA TRBJ2-7 TRBV5-6 NA CASSLVSGHNYEQYF TGTGCCAGCAGCTTGGTATCGGGACACAACTACGAGCAGTACTTC
NA TRBJ2-3 TRBV7-9 TRBD2 CASSGGTSGITDTQYF TGTGCCAGCAGCGGCGGGACTAGCGGTATCACAGATACGCAGTATTTT
NA TRBJ2-1 TRBV11-2 NA CASSSGTVYNEQFF TGTGCCAGCAGTTCTGGGACCGTCTACAATGAGCAGTTCTTC
NA TRBJ1-3 TRBV6-5 NA CASSYSGGAGNTIYF TGTGCCAGCAGTTACTCAGGGGGGGCTGGGAACACCATATATTTT
NA TRBJ1-1 TRBV5-1 NA CASSRNSYTEAFF TGCGCCAGCAGCCGAAATTCGTACACTGAAGCTTTCTTT
NA TRBJ1-4 TRBV6-5 TRBD1 CASSQTGKGEKLFF TGTGCCAGCAGTCAGACAGGGAAGGGAGAAAAACTGTTTTTT
NA TRBJ1-6 TRBV2 NA CASNGQANSPLHF TGTGCCAGCAATGGGCAGGCTAATTCACCCCTCCACTTT
NA TRBJ2-1 TRBV10-1 TRBD2 CASSKLAGGSNNEQFF TGCGCCAGCAGTAAACTAGCGGGAGGGAGTAACAATGAGCAGTTCTTC
NA TRBJ1-1 TRBV28 TRBD1 CASSLYLGQGRTEAFF TGTGCCAGCAGTTTATATCTGGGACAGGGGAGGACTGAAGCTTTCTTT
once TRBJ2-2 TRBV6-5 NA CASSYTPGELFF TGTGCCAGCAGCTATACCCCCGGGGAGCTGTTTTTT
few TRBJ2-2 TRBV9 TRBD2 CASSVGASGNTGELFF TGTGCCAGCAGCGTAGGGGCTAGCGGGAACACCGGGGAGCTGTTTTTT
NA TRBJ2-3 TRBV6-1 NA CASRAWRSGPSEQYF TGTGCCAGCAGAGCCTGGCGTTCGGGGCCGAGCGAGCAGTATTTT
NA TRBJ1-2 TRBV18 NA CASSREGANYGYTF TGTGCCAGCTCACGCGAGGGAGCTAACTATGGCTACACCTTC
NA TRBJ1-5 TRBV5-4 NA CASSLDRNQPQHF TGTGCCAGCAGCTTAGACAGGAATCAGCCCCAGCATTTT
NA TRBJ2-1 TRBV6-5 TRBD2 CASQNGGSSEQFF TGTGCCAGCCAGAACGGGGGGTCTTCTGAGCAGTTCTTC
NA TRBJ1-1 TRBV25-1 NA CASSVAGRKNTEAFF TGTGCCAGCAGTGTCGCAGGGAGGAAGAACACTGAAGCTTTCTTT
NA TRBJ2-7 TRBV5-4 NA CASSLDVGGGLDEQYF TGTGCCAGCAGCTTGGATGTTGGAGGGGGCTTGGACGAGCAGTACTTC
NA TRBJ2-7 TRBV12-5 NA CASGLVPETYEQYF TGTGCTAGTGGTTTGGTGCCAGAAACCTACGAGCAGTACTTC
NA TRBJ2-5 TRBV18 NA CASSPLGRNTLQETQYF TGTGCCAGCTCACCACTAGGACGGAATACACTACAAGAGACCCAGTACTTC
NA TRBJ2-5 TRBV10-3 NA CAISPGETQYF TGTGCCATCAGCCCTGGGGAGACCCAGTACTTC
NA TRBJ2-5 TRBV6-1 NA CASSDIWTERQETQYF TGTGCCAGCAGTGATATCTGGACAGAGCGCCAAGAGACCCAGTACTTC
NA TRBJ1-1 TRBV2 NA CASSRDRKGGNTEAFF TGTGCCAGCAGCCGAGACAGGAAAGGGGGGAACACTGAAGCTTTCTTT
NA TRBJ1-5 TRBV27 TRBD1 CASSRLGGQGAWQPQHF TGTGCCAGCAGCCGCCTAGGGGGACAGGGGGCTTGGCAGCCCCAGCATTTT
NA TRBJ1-3 TRBV30 TRBD1 CAWSGGQGWESGNTIYF TGTGCCTGGAGTGGGGGACAGGGGTGGGAATCTGGAAACACCATATATTTT
NA TRBJ1-4 TRBV28 NA CASSPPQINEKLFF TGTGCCAGCAGCCCCCCTCAGATAAATGAAAAACTGTTTTTT
NA TRBJ2-3 TRBV29-1 NA CSARGSKSTDTQYF TGCAGCGCCCGAGGAAGTAAAAGCACAGATACGCAGTATTTT
NA TRBJ2-3 TRBV28 NA CASSSPWSTDTQYF TGTGCCAGCAGTTCCCCATGGAGCACAGATACGCAGTATTTT
NA TRBJ2-3 TRBV6-5 NA CASSPIGTSTDTQYF TGTGCCAGCAGCCCTATCGGGACTAGCACAGATACGCAGTATTTT
NA TRBJ1-5 TRBV4-2 TRBD1 CASSQVGGGSDQPQHF TGTGCCAGCAGCCAAGTGGGAGGGGGCAGCGATCAGCCCCAGCATTTT
NA TRBJ1-5 TRBV18 NA CASSPGGTGNQPQHF TGTGCCAGCTCACCAGGAGGGACCGGCAATCAGCCCCAGCATTTT
NA TRBJ1-6 TRBV7-9 NA CASSSEAFYNSPLHF TGTGCCAGCAGCTCAGAAGCCTTTTATAATTCACCCCTCCACTTT
NA TRBJ2-3 TRBV5-1 NA CASSYIALEDTQYF TGCGCCAGCAGCTACATAGCTTTGGAAGATACGCAGTATTTT
NA TRBJ2-7 TRBV2 TRBD2 CAGTSSLSYEQYF TGTGCCGGGACTAGCTCCCTCTCCTACGAGCAGTACTTC
NA TRBJ2-7 TRBV14 TRBD1 CASSQGGQGPLEQYF TGTGCCAGCAGCCAAGGGGGACAGGGACCCCTCGAGCAGTACTTC
NA TRBJ2-7 TRBV7-9 TRBD2 CASSLSAGAPYEQYF TGTGCCAGCAGCTTATCAGCGGGGGCCCCCTACGAGCAGTACTTC